Below, one T cell receptor beta chain is given with its context. It lacks a known antigen. No much larger clonotype is one base removed from it; base qualities were not supplied. Clipping removes 5 bases from V and 8 bases from J, with 12 as the unmatched junction base count. CDR1 and CDR2 are read off the germline V gene (reference sequence) as SEHNR and FQNEAQ. Reading from cysteine to phenylalanine, the CDR3 counts 18 amino acids. The read is trimmed to its CDR3 DNA, 54 bases read in frame from base 1. The data stem from a study of T cell changes during pregnancy in multiple sclerosis (dated 2019 in TCRdb). Study-wide context: In women with multiple sclerosis, the researchers looked at how the T cell repertoire shifted as pregnancy progressed.

The library relied on the immunoSEQ multiplex PCR assay. The clones in this table, taken by TCRdb from immuneACCESS, are in-frame only. Not every clone is retained; where verified, under half of the shortfall comes from an unresolved V gene, and the cause of the rest is unknown. Across this sample there are about 58,000 clones, with roughly nine tenths seen only once. Approximately 0.45% of the sample belongs to the ten largest clones. The rearranged segments are TRBV7-9 and TRBJ2-1; 16 bases in the junction line up with TRBD2. The clonotype was recovered from a female donor in good health, enrolled as a control in a pregnancy study. The sequencing here drew on CD4+ T cells from peripheral blood mononuclear cells, taken after pregnancy. In nucleotide form, the sequence is TGTGCCAGCAGCAAAATACCGGGACTAGCGGGGGGGCCGGATGAGCAGTTCTTC. Its translation is CASSKIPGLAGGPDEQFF.